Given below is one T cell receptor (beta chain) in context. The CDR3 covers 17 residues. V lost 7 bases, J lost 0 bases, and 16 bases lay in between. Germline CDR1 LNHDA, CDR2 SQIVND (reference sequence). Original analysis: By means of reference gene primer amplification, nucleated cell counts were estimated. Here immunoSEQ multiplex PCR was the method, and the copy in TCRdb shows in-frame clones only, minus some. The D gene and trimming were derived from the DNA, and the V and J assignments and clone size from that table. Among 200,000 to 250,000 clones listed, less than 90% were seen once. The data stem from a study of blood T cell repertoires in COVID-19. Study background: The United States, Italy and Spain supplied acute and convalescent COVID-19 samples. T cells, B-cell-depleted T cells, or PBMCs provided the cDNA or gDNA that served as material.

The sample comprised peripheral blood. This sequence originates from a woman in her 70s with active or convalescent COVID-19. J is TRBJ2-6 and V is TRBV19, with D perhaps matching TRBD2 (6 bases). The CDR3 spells CASKGSGRGSGANVLTF. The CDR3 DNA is TGTGCCAGTAAGGGTAGCGGTAGAGGCTCTGGGGCCAACGTCCTGACTTTC.